These 8 T cell receptor beta chains originate from one sample sequenced in a study of blood T cell repertoires in COVID-19. Assay used: immunoSEQ multiplex PCR; TCRdb lists only in-frame clones, some missing. The sample contains some 360,000 clones, approximately 91% of which appear only once. Material: PBMCs or T cells enriched from blood (not recorded which). These receptors came from a woman aged 30 to 39 who had been exposed to COVID-19.

Here the CDR3 reads CASSIGERFGSPLHF. CDR3 nucleotides: TGTGCCAGTAGTATCGGTGAGAGGTTTGGTTCACCCCTCCACTTT. The genes are TRBV19 and TRBJ1-6; unclear D gene. CDR1 is LNHDA, CDR2 SQIVND, per germline (reference sequence). The V gene lost 3 bases and the J gene lost 9 bases, with 15 bases spanning the gap. The CDR3 is 15 amino acids.

The chain joins TRBV5-1 to TRBJ2-2; TRBD1 agrees at 7 bases. Per germline, CDR1 SGHRS and CDR2 YFSETQ. The J segment lost 0 bases and the V segment lost 7 bases, leaving 6 bases of the junction unmatched. The CDR3 is 15 residues long. CDR3 in DNA: TGCGCCAGCTGGAGAGGGGGCTCGAACACCGGGGAGCTGTTTTTT. Its translation: CASWRGGSNTGELFF.

This chain joins TRBV12-3 or TRBV12-4 and TRBJ2-1; TRBD2 matches at 9 bases. Germline trimming cut 6 bases from V and 9 bases from J; bases unmatched to any gene: 6. CDR3 length: 13 residues. CDR3 sequence reads: CASRAVSGSEQFF. The CDR3, as DNA: TGTGCCAGCAGGGCGGTTAGCGGGAGTGAGCAGTTCTTC.

The chain combines TRBV18 with TRBJ1-1, with 8 bases aligning to TRBD1. The V segment lost 0 bases and the J segment 5 bases; nucleotides outside the gene matches: 8. The CDR3 is 16 amino acids. Germline V gives CDR1 KGHSH, CDR2 LQKENI. The CDR3 loop reads CASSPPSTGAWTEAFF. CDR3 DNA: TGTGCCAGCTCACCACCATCGACAGGGGCTTGGACTGAAGCTTTCTTT.

The gene calls are TRBV11-1 and TRBJ2-5; a weak D match, TRBD2 (5 bases). There are 13 residues in the CDR3. Trimming took off 4 bases at V and 7 bases at J, with 13 bases between the two ends. CDR1 and CDR2 from the germline V gene are SGHAT and FQDESV (reference sequence). The CDR3 loop is CASSSRDWGTQYF. CDR3 nucleotides: TGTGCCAGCAGCTCCCGGGATTGGGGGACCCAGTACTTC.

This chain links TRBV2 with TRBJ1-5, with 10 nucleotides matching TRBD1. The germline V gene has CDR1 SNHLY and CDR2 FYNNEI. V shed 6 bases, J shed 1 base, and the junction held 12 bases outside the gene matches. The CDR3 runs to 18 residues. The CDR3 DNA follows: TGTGCCAGCAGCGTAAAACCGGGACAGGGGCTAAGCAATCAGCCCCAGCATTTT. Protein product: CASSVKPGQGLSNQPQHF.

This clone has just a few counts. J is TRBJ1-3 and V is TRBV18, with 9 bases matching TRBD1. The CDR3 covers 16 residues. Germline V CDR1 and CDR2: KGHSH, LQKENI. V dropped 3 bases and J dropped 2; count of bases not matched to a gene: 5. The CDR3, as DNA: TGTGCCAGCTCACCGATCGGGACAGGGACTGGAAACACCATATATTTT. Translated, it gives CASSPIGTGTGNTIYF.

This clone was detected only once. The chain uses TRBV2 and TRBJ1-2, with D possibly being TRBD1 (5 bases). Trimming removed 6 bases at V and 2 bases at J, with 13 bases between. This CDR3 contains 14 residues. Germline values: CDR1 SNHLY, CDR2 FYNNEI. DNA for the CDR3: TGTGCCAGCAGGCCCCAGGGTCAGAACTATGGCTACACCTTC. This translates into CASRPQGQNYGYTF.